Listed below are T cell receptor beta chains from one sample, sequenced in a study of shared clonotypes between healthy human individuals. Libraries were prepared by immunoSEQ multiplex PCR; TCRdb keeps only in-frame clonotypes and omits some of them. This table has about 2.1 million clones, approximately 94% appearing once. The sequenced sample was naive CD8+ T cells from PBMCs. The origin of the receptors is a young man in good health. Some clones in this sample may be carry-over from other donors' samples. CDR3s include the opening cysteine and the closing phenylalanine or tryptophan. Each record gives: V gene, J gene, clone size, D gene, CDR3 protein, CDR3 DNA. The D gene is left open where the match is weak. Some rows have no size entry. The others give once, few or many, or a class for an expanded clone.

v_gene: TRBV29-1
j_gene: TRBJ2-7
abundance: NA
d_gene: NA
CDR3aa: CSVVRDYEQYF
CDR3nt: TGCAGCGTTGTCCGGGACTACGAGCAGTACTTC

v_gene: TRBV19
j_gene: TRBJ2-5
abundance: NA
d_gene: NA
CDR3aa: CASSTTGVQVAQYF
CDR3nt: TGTGCCAGTAGCACGACGGGGGTCCAAGTGGCCCAGTACTTC

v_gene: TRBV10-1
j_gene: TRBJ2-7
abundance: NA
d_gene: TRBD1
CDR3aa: CASSEGTAPNEQYF
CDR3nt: TGCGCCAGCAGTGAGGGGACAGCTCCCAACGAGCAGTACTTC

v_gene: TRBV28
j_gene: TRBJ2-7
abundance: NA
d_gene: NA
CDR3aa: CASSLTYGNSYEQYF
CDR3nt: TGTGCCAGCAGTTTAACGTACGGGAACTCCTACGAGCAGTACTTC

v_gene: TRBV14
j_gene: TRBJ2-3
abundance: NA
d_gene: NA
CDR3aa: CASSHLSTDTQYF
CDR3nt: TGTGCCAGCAGCCACCTTAGCACAGATACGCAGTATTTT

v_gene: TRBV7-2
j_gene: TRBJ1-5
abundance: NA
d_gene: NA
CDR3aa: CASSLTSNQPQHF
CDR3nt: TGTGCCAGCAGCTTAACTAGCAATCAGCCCCAGCATTTT

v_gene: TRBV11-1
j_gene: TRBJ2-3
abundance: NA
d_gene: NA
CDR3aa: CASSLVSGTGDTQYF
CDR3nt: TGTGCCAGCAGCTTAGTCTCCGGGACTGGAGATACGCAGTATTTT

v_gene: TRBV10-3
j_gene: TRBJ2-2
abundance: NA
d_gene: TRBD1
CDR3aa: CATRGTGQAFTGELFF
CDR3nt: TGTGCCACAAGGGGAACGGGACAGGCGTTCACCGGGGAGCTGTTTTTT

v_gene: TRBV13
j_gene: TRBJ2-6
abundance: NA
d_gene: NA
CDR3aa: CASSERVSGANVLTF
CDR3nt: TGTGCCAGCAGTGAAAGGGTGAGTGGGGCCAACGTCCTGACTTTC

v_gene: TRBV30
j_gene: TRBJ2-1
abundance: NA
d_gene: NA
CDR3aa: CAWNGGLIYNEQFF
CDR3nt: TGTGCCTGGAATGGGGGACTTATATACAATGAGCAGTTCTTC

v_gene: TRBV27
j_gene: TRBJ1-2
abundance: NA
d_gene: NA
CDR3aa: CASSLSREGYGYTF
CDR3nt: TGTGCCAGCAGTTTATCCCGGGAAGGCTATGGCTACACCTTC

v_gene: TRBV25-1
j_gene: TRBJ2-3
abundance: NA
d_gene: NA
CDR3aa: CASSEFHTQYF
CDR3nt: TGTGCCAGCAGTGAATTTCATACGCAGTATTTT

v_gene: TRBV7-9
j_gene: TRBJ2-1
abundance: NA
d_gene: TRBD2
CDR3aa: CASSPRAGDFYNEQFF
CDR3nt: TGTGCCAGCAGCCCAAGAGCGGGAGACTTCTACAATGAGCAGTTCTTC

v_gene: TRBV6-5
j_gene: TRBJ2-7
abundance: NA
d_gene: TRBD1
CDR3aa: CASSYSTGYEQYF
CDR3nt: TGTGCCAGCAGTTACTCGACAGGGTACGAGCAGTACTTC

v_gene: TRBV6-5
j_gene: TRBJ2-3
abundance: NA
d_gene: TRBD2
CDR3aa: CASSLAGGWGDTQYF
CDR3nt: TGTGCCAGCAGTCTAGCGGGAGGATGGGGAGATACGCAGTATTTT

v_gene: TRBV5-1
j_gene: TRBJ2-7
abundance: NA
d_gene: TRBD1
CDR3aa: CASSPRTGGYEQYF
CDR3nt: TGCGCCAGCAGCCCGAGGACAGGGGGGTACGAGCAGTACTTC

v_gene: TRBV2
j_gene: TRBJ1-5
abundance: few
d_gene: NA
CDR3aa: CASSGLWEPQHF
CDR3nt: TGTGCCAGCAGTGGCCTCTGGGAGCCCCAGCATTTT

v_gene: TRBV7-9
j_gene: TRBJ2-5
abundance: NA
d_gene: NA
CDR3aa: CASSFDYAGETQYF
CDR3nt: TGTGCCAGCAGCTTTGACTACGCGGGGGAGACCCAGTACTTC

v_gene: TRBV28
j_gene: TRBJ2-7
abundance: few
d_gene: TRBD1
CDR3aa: CASSTRKLIPGQGVYEQYF
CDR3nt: TGTGCCAGCAGTACTCGAAAACTAATACCGGGACAGGGGGTCTACGAGCAGTACTTC

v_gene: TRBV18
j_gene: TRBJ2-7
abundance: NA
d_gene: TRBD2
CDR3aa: CASSPGGGVWTASREQYF
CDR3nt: TGTGCCAGCTCCCCGGGAGGAGGGGTTTGGACCGCGTCTCGGGAGCAGTACTTC

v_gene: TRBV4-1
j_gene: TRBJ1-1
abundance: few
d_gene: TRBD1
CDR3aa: CASSQVGQGVEAFF
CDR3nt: TGCGCCAGCAGCCAAGTAGGACAGGGGGTTGAAGCTTTCTTT

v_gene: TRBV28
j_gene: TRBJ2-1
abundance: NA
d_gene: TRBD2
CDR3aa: CASSLGTSTQFF
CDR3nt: TGTGCCAGCAGTTTAGGGACTAGCACGCAGTTCTTC

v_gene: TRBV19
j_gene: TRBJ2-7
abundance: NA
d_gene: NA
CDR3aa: CASSMGAGFAYEQYF
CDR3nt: TGTGCCAGTAGTATGGGAGCGGGCTTCGCCTACGAGCAGTACTTC

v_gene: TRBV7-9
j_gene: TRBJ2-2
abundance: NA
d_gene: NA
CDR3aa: CASNVGEEYTGELFF
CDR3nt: TGTGCCAGCAATGTTGGGGAAGAGTACACCGGGGAGCTGTTTTTT

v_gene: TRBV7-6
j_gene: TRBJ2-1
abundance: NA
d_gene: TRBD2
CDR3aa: CASSLGTSGYTLSYNEQFF
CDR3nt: TGTGCCAGCAGCTTAGGGACTAGCGGCTACACCCTCTCCTACAATGAGCAGTTCTTC

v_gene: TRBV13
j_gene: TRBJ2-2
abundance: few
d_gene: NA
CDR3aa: CASSSSLTGELFF
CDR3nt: TGTGCCAGCAGCTCCTCCCTTACCGGGGAGCTGTTTTTT

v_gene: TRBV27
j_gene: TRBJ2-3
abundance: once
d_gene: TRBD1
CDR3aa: CASSPGTGADTQYF
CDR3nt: TGTGCCAGCAGTCCCGGGACAGGGGCGGATACGCAGTATTTT

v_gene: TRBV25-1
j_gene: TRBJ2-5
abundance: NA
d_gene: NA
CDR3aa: CASSESQSETYQETQYF
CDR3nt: TGTGCCAGCAGTGAATCACAGTCGGAAACGTACCAAGAGACCCAGTACTTC

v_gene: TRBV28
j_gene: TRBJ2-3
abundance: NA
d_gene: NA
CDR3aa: CASRVEGPTQYF
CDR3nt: TGTGCCAGCAGGGTCGAGGGACCTACGCAGTATTTT

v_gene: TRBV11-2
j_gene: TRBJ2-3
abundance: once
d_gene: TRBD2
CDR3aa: CASSVSRGGTDTQYF
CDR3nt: TGTGCCAGCAGCGTAAGTCGGGGGGGCACAGATACGCAGTATTTT

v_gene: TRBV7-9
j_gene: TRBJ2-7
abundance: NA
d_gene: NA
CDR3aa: CASSPEGGRPNWRYEQYF
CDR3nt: TGTGCCAGCAGCCCTGAGGGTGGCAGACCGAACTGGCGATACGAGCAGTACTTC

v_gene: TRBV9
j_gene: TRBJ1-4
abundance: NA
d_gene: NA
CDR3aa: CASSVGSGQEGEKLFF
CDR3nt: TGTGCCAGCAGCGTAGGGTCCGGGCAGGAAGGGGAAAAACTGTTTTTT

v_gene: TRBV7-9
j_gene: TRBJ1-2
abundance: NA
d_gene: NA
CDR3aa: CASSLAPGLSNYGYTF
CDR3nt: TGTGCCAGCAGCTTAGCTCCGGGACTCTCTAACTATGGCTACACCTTC

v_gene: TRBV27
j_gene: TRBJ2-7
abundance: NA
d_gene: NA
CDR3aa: CASSPLTPTGQGYEQYF
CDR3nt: TGTGCCAGCAGCCCACTAACCCCTACGGGGCAGGGCTACGAGCAGTACTTC

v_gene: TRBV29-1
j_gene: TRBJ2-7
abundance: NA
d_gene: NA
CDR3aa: CSVQGYSSGDFYEQYF
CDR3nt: TGCAGCGTCCAGGGGTATTCGAGCGGGGACTTCTACGAGCAGTACTTC

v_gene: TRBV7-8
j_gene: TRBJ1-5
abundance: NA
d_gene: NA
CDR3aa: CASSLSGDQPQHF
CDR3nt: TGTGCCAGCAGCCTGTCTGGGGATCAGCCCCAGCATTTT

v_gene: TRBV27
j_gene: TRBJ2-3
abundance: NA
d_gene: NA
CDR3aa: CASSFISGRSTDTQYF
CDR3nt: TGTGCCAGCAGTTTTATCAGCGGACGTAGCACAGATACGCAGTATTTT

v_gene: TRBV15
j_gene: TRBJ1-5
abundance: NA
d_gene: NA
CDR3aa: CATSRDRTDSNQPQHF
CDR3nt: TGTGCCACCAGCAGAGACCGGACGGATAGCAATCAGCCCCAGCATTTT

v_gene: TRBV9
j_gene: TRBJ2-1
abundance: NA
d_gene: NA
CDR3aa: CASTIRPGHEQFF
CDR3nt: TGTGCCAGCACCATCCGGCCGGGGCATGAGCAGTTCTTC

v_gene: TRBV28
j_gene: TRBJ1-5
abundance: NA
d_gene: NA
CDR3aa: CASSTPRPNSNQPQHF
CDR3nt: TGTGCCAGCAGTACCCCCCGGCCAAATAGCAATCAGCCCCAGCATTTT

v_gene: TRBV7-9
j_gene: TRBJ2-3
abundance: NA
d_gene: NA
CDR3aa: CASSSRDPINSDTQYF
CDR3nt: TGTGCCAGCAGCTCTCGAGACCCAATAAATTCGGATACGCAGTATTTT

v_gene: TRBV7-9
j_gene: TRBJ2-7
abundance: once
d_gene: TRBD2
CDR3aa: CASSMGLAGPYEQYF
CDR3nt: TGTGCCAGCAGCATGGGACTAGCGGGACCCTACGAGCAGTACTTC

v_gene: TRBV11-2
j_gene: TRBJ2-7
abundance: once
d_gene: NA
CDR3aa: CASSFGPLYEQYF
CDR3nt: TGTGCCAGCAGCTTTGGACCCTTATACGAGCAGTACTTC

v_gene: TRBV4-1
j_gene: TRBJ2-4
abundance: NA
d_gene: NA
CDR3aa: CASSVNFPPGQPTKNIQYF
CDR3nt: TGCGCCAGCAGCGTAAATTTCCCCCCGGGACAACCAACCAAAAACATTCAGTACTTC

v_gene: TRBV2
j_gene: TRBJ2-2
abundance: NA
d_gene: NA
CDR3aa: CASATGELFF
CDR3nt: TGTGCCAGCGCCACCGGGGAGCTGTTTTTT

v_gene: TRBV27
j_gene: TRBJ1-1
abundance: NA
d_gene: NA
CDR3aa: CASSSGHELMNTEAFF
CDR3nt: TGTGCCAGCAGTTCCGGCCACGAGCTGATGAACACTGAAGCTTTCTTT

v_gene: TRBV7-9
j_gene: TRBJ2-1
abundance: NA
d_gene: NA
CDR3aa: CASGPYNEQFF
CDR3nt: TGTGCCAGCGGGCCCTACAATGAGCAGTTCTTC

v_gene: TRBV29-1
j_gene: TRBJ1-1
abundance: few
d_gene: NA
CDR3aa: CSGQNTEAFF
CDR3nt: TGCAGCGGTCAGAACACTGAAGCTTTCTTT

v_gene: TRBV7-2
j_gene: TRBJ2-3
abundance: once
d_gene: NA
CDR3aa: CASSLAGYKADTQYF
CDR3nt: TGTGCCAGCAGCTTAGCTGGGTATAAAGCGGATACGCAGTATTTT

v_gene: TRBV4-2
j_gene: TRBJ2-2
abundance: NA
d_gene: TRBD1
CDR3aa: CASSPRQGGPNTGELFF
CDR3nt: TGTGCCAGCAGCCCTCGACAGGGCGGCCCGAACACCGGGGAGCTGTTTTTT

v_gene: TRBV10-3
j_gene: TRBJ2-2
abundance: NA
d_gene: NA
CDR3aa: CAIREGPYTGELFF
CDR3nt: TGTGCCATCCGCGAAGGTCCCTACACCGGGGAGCTGTTTTTT

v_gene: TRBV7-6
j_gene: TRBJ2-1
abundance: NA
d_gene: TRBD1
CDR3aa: CASSQDRRGLDYNEQFF
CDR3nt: TGTGCCAGCAGCCAGGACAGGAGAGGCCTCGATTACAATGAGCAGTTCTTC

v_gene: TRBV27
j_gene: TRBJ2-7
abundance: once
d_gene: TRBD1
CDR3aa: CASSLSRGDRGTYEQYF
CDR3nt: TGTGCCAGCAGTTTATCCCGGGGGGACAGGGGTACCTACGAGCAGTACTTC

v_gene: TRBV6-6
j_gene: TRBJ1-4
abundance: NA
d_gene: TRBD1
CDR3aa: CASDAGDRGEKLFF
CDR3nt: TGTGCCAGCGACGCGGGGGACAGGGGTGAAAAACTGTTTTTT

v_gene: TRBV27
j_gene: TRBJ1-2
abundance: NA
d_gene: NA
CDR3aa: CASSLYGPSSGGYTF
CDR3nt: TGTGCCAGCAGTTTATATGGACCGTCTTCTGGTGGCTACACCTTC

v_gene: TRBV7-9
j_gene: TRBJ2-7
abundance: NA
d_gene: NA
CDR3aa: CASSSRRGLNYEQYF
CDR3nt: TGTGCCAGCAGTTCCCGGAGGGGGCTAAACTACGAGCAGTACTTC

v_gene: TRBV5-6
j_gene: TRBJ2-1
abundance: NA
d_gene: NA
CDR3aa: CASSLASAPSIYNEQFF
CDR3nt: TGTGCCAGCAGCTTGGCCTCAGCGCCTAGCATCTACAATGAGCAGTTCTTC

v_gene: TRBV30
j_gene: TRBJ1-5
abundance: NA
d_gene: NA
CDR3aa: CAAWDGGEYQPQHF
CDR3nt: TGTGCCGCCTGGGACGGAGGGGAATATCAGCCCCAGCATTTT

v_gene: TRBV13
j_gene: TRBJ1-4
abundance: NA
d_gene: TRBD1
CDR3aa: CASSNNGQGDEKLFF
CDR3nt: TGTGCCAGCAGCAATAATGGACAGGGAGATGAAAAACTGTTTTTT